This T cell receptor beta chain was identified in a study of vaccination effects on CD4 cells after COVID-19 (dated by TCRdb to 2021 to 2024). Concerning the study at large: Two doses of either the BNT162b2 or the mRNA-1273 mRNA SARS-CoV-2 vaccine were administered to participants. Pre-vaccine samples from a couple of convalescent patients were drawn 16 days and one week before the first dose, 142 and 148 days after COVID-19 diagnosis. A total of 10 COVID-19 convalescent patients and a handful of SARS-CoV-2-naive healthy vaccine recipients were included in the full study. The Oncomine TCR Beta short-read assay on an Illumina iSeq 100 was used to sequence cultures from other donors in the study. The study compared SARS-CoV-2 spike-specific CD4+ TCR repertoires before and after mRNA vaccination in COVID-19 convalescent patients and infection-naive vaccine recipients.

On this clone itself: There is no known antigen for this receptor. Nothing much larger sits one base from this clone, and base qualities are not available.

The library came from the immunoSEQ multiplex PCR assay. DNA from the cultured, isolated CD4+ T cells was subjected to TCR beta CDR3 sequencing. The authors' pipeline ran thus. Non-productive TCR sequences were removed, reads were trimmed to the CDR3 region, and CDR3s of at least 7 amino acids were retained. Antigen-specific clonotypes were identified using the MANAFEST web app by comparison of expansion in peptide wells against reference cultures. For clones to be considered positive, expansion at FDR<0.05 versus reference and all other wells, an odds ratio above 5, and a frequency above 0.1% in two replicate wells were required. A clonotype was defined as cross-reactive if the clonotype was significantly expanded both in SARS-CoV-2 spike wells and in at least one common cold coronavirus spike condition. Levenshtein distance calculated with the stringdist R package was used to assess CDR3 similarity, and unrooted trees were constructed with ape in R 3.6.1. TCRdb limited this immuneACCESS table to in-frame rearrangements with V and J called. A share of clones is missing; checked studies link under half to unresolved V genes, and the rest is unexplained. V and J calls and clone size follow that table, whereas D and trimming were derived from the DNA. A total of roughly 25,000 clones appear in this sample, approximately 80% of them only once. The top ten clones comprise 15% to 20% of the sample.

The germline V gene sets CDR1 to MGHDK and CDR2 to SYGVNS. Inclusive of the bounding cysteine and phenylalanine, the CDR3 is 13 residues long. CDR3 DNA only is kept here, 39 bases in frame from base 1. The germline ends are 11 bases apart after V is trimmed by 7 bases and J by 4 bases. The ViraFEST assay stimulated PBMC with viral peptide pools and then used TCR sequencing to identify antigen-specific CD4+ T cell clonotypes by expansion. After less than eleven days of culture, CD4+ T cells were isolated with the EasySep CD4+ T cell isolation kit. PCR-confirmed SARS-CoV-2 infection had occurred in convalescent patients between March and December 2020, before the Alpha, Beta and Delta variants emerged in the United States. Roughly 2.1 million PBMC per well were cultured in IMDM with about 5.4% human AB serum, 10 IU/ml IL-2 and gentamicin, plus 10 ug/ml peptides. Half of the culture medium was replaced with fresh IL-2-containing medium on days 3 and 7. Unless otherwise noted, each peptide stimulation condition was cultured in triplicate wells. Using Ficoll-Paque Plus gradient centrifugation, PBMC were separated from whole blood and then either used fresh or cryopreserved at -140C. Overlapping peptide pools spanned the spike proteins of SARS-CoV-2 and the common cold coronaviruses HCoV-NL63, HCoV-OC43 and HCoV-229E. The QIAamp micro DNA kit was used to extract genomic DNA from the cultured CD4+ T cells.

The full study reports these points: In convalescent patients, the post-vaccine spike-reactive repertoire consisted mainly of new vaccine-induced clones, largely distinct from infection-induced clones. The study was limited by a small number of convalescent patients, and early post-infection timepoints were lacking. Clones induced by infection and clones induced by vaccination both contracted markedly at late timepoints after vaccination, which fits with T cell responses waning over time.

The material sequenced was CD4+ T cells from PBMCs cultured with HCoV-NL63 spike peptides, taken before COVID-19 vaccination. The cell subset or site label here, explained by the study, means: HCoV-NL63 spike overlapping peptide pool stimulation. This chain joins TRBV25-1 to TRBJ2-1; a confident D gene designation cannot be given. The clonotype comes from a human donor who had a prior SARS-CoV-2 infection. The sequenced DNA: TGTGCCAGCACCCATCGCCCGTACAATGAGCAGTTCTTC. This sequence encodes CASTHRPYNEQFF.